These T cell receptor beta chains were read from a single sample in a study of CD8 T cells in ankylosing spondylitis. TCRdb recomputed calls from the 5' RACE reads with MiXCR, one row per CDR3 protein. The table has around 140,000 distinct CDR3 sequences, roughly 18% seen once. Specimen: blood, either unsorted or a sorted T cell fraction (not recorded which). The receptors stem from a male donor with ankylosing spondylitis. The CDR3 runs from the conserved cysteine through the conserved F or W. Only some rows state a clone size, as once, few, many or a class for expanded clones.

v_call,clone_size,j_call,cdr3_aa
TRBV28,many,TRBJ1-1,CASRATGLGTEAFF
TRBV7-8,.,TRBJ1-5,CASSLDVRGGQPQHF
TRBV6-5,.,TRBJ2-2,CASSLGLATNTGELFF
TRBV4-1,.,TRBJ1-1,CASSQDEAGGTEAFF
TRBV20-1,.,TRBJ2-7,CSARDWMISYEQYF
TRBV9,.,TRBJ2-7,CASSVGGAPSYEQYF
TRBV28,few,TRBJ2-1,CASSPDRGREQFF
TRBV27,.,TRBJ1-5,CASTLEPGSQPQHF
TRBV3-1,few,TRBJ1-4,CASSQVLGSREKLFF
TRBV5-1,.,TRBJ2-2,CASSLFTASPNTGELFF
TRBV4-3,.,TRBJ2-1,CASSQGYGYNEQFF
TRBV7-8,.,TRBJ2-3,CASSSNADTQYF
TRBV7-9,few,TRBJ1-4,CASSSVRGPEKLFF